What follows are 17 T cell receptor beta chains derived from one specimen sequenced in a study of blood T cell repertoires in COVID-19. Sequenced by immunoSEQ multiplex PCR; TCRdb stores in-frame clones only, minus some. The data hold some 260,000 clones, with around 90% observed a single time. The specimen was peripheral blood. The source of these receptors is a woman aged 30 to 39 with acute or convalescent COVID-19.

The V and J genes are TRBV7-3 and TRBJ2-6; tentatively, D is TRBD1 (6 bases). The CDR3 totals 17 residues. Germline V gene data show CDR1 as SGHTA and CDR2 as FQGTGA. Trimming removed 5 bases at V and 4 bases at J, with 18 bases between. DNA of the CDR3: TGTGCCAGCAGCCCTCCAGGACAGAATCTCGGGGCCAACGTCCTGACTTTC. Translating it yields CASSPPGQNLGANVLTF.

DNA for the CDR3: TGTGCCAGCAGCTTAGCAGGGGGCGTCTACGAGCAGTACTTC. Its translation is CASSLAGGVYEQYF. This sequence joins TRBV7-2 and TRBJ2-7; 7 bases agree with TRBD1. V gave up 0 bases and J gave up 3 bases; unmatched junction bases: 2. CDR1 and CDR2 (germline): SGHTA, FQGNSA. The CDR3 is 14 residues long.

This sequence joins TRBV4-1 and TRBJ1-1, with D possibly being TRBD1 (5 bases). This CDR3 has 14 residues. Germline V lookup: CDR1 MGHRA, CDR2 YSYEKL. V was cut by 0 bases and J by 6 bases, with 11 bases left in between. The CDR3 protein is CASSQDRGTPEAFF. The CDR3 bases are TGCGCCAGCAGCCAAGATCGGGGGACCCCTGAAGCTTTCTTT.

This CDR3 is CASSYRADRGDEQFF. The CDR3 DNA reads TGTGCCAGCAGTTACCGCGCGGACAGGGGCGATGAGCAGTTCTTC. This chain connects TRBV6-2 or TRBV6-3 to TRBJ2-1; TRBD1 aligns across 9 bases. CDR1 and CDR2 from the germline V gene are MNHEY and SVGEGT. CDR3 length: 15 residues. Losses at the gene ends were 2 bases for V and 8 bases for J; bases not matched to a gene: 7.

The gene calls are TRBV19 and TRBJ1-5, with D possibly matching TRBD1 (6 bases). With 8 bases removed from V and 1 base from J, the gap between germline ends came to 12 bases. CDR3 length: 14 amino acids. Germline V gene data show CDR1 as LNHDA and CDR2 as SQIVND (reference sequence). The CDR3 sequence is CASLGTPSNQPQHF. CDR3 sequence (DNA): TGTGCCAGTCTCGGGACACCGAGCAATCAGCCCCAGCATTTT.

V usage is TRBV7-9 and J usage is TRBJ1-1; 8 nucleotides align to TRBD1. The CDR3 totals 14 residues. The trim removed 2 bases at V and 5 bases at J, leaving 4 bases unmatched. Germline V gene data show CDR1 as SEHNR and CDR2 as FQNEAQ (reference sequence). CDR3 in DNA: TGTGCCAGCAGCTTATCAACAGGGGGGACTGAAGCTTTCTTT. Protein: CASSLSTGGTEAFF.

V and J are TRBV27 and TRBJ1-1; 12 bases are a match to TRBD1. Germline CDR1 is MNHEY and CDR2 is SMNVEV (reference sequence). The CDR3 has 17 amino acids. With 6 bases clipped from V and 0 bases from J, the junction kept 8 bases outside the gene matches. In DNA form, the CDR3 reads TGTGCCAGCAGGCCCGGGACAGGGGGCGTAATGAACACTGAAGCTTTCTTT. It is translated as CASRPGTGGVMNTEAFF.

The chain employs TRBV19 and TRBJ2-1; D might be TRBD1 (5 bases). Germline CDR1 reads LNHDA; CDR2 reads SQIVND (reference sequence). V lost 1 base and J 7 bases, leaving 14 bases between the germline ends. This CDR3 comprises 15 residues. CDR3 protein: CASSIADRTRNEQFF. In DNA, the CDR3 is TGTGCCAGTAGTATAGCGGACCGGACACGGAATGAGCAGTTCTTC.

In this sample, this clone turned up a few times. V and J are TRBV5-1 and TRBJ2-1; D uncertain. The CDR3 is 15 amino acids. Germline V gene data show CDR1 as SGHRS and CDR2 as YFSETQ. Trimming stripped 2 bases from V and 7 bases from J, with 16 bases between. The DNA for the CDR3 is TGCGCCAGCAGCTTAGGTCTAGAGGCGAGGAATGAGCAGTTCTTC. Residues: CASSLGLEARNEQFF.

This chain uses TRBV5-1 with TRBJ2-5; D remains unclear. V was clipped by 1 base and J by 6 bases, with 7 bases between them. Germline V lookup: CDR1 SGHRS, CDR2 YFSETQ. The CDR3 spans 12 residues. CDR3: CASSLRFQTQYF. CDR3 sequence (DNA): TGCGCCAGCAGCTTGCGGTTTCAGACCCAGTACTTC. Variable domain in full (rest from reference TRBV5-1 and TRBJ2-5): KAGVTQTPRYLIKTRGQQVTLSCSPISGHRSVSWYQQTPGQGLQFLFEYFSETQRNKGNFPGRFSGRQFSNSRSEMNVSTLELGDSALYLCASSLRFQTQYFGPGTRLLVL.

The V gene is TRBV30, the J gene TRBJ2-3, with 11 nucleotides matching TRBD2. Trimming removed 3 bases from V and 4 bases from J; junction bases left unmatched: 6. The CDR3 extends over 15 amino acids. The V gene's germline CDR1 is GTSNPN and CDR2 SVGIG (reference sequence). CDR3 DNA: TGTGCCTGGAGAGGACTAGCGGGTCGTCCAGATACGCAGTATTTT. Encoded protein: CAWRGLAGRPDTQYF.

This clone showed up just once. The rearrangement uses TRBV6-2 or TRBV6-3 and TRBJ2-1; 11 bases match TRBD2. V lost 4 bases to trimming and J lost 8 bases; unmatched junction nucleotides: 16. There are 18 residues in the CDR3. Looked up from germline, CDR1 is MNHEY and CDR2 is SVGEGT. DNA of the CDR3: TGTGCCAGCAGTTGGGCTAGCGGGAGGACGGACTTACGGGATGAGCAGTTCTTC. Translating it yields CASSWASGRTDLRDEQFF.

The rearrangement uses TRBV6-5 and TRBJ2-4; perhaps TRBD1 as D (5 bases). The CDR3 covers 11 residues. Germline lookup yields CDR1 MNHEY and CDR2 SVGAGI. V was trimmed by 8 bases and J by 9 bases, leaving 11 bases between them. The CDR3 DNA sequence: TGTGCCAGCGGGCAGGGCAGCATTCAGTACTTC. Protein product: CASGQGSIQYF.

This CDR3 is CASSSIAGVNEQYF. CDR3 in DNA: TGTGCCAGCAGCTCTATAGCGGGAGTGAACGAGCAGTACTTC. The rearrangement uses TRBV11-2 and TRBJ2-7; 9 nucleotides match TRBD2. The germline V gene encodes CDR1 SGHAT and CDR2 FQNNGV. V trimming: 4 bases; J trimming: 5 bases; junction bases outside the gene matches: 6. The CDR3 covers 14 residues. Looking up the rest from reference TRBV11-2 and TRBJ2-7 gives the full variable domain: EAGVAQSPRYKIIEKRQSVAFWCNPISGHATLYWYQQILGQGPKLLIQFQNNGVVDDSQLPKDRFSAERLKGVDSTLKIQPAKLEDSAVYLCASSSIAGVNEQYFGPGTRLTVT.

The chain has TRBV6-6 and TRBJ1-2; unclear D gene. Germline CDR1 MNHNY, CDR2 SVGAGI (reference sequence). The CDR3 consists of 12 residues. With 6 bases removed from V and 5 bases from J, the gap between germline ends came to 10 bases. CDR3 region: CASSYIEYGYTF. The CDR3 DNA reads TGTGCCAGCAGCTATATTGAGTATGGCTACACCTTC.

The genes are TRBV5-4 and TRBJ2-2; perhaps TRBD2 as D (5 bases). Trimming pared 10 bases from V and 8 bases from J, leaving 18 bases between. Germline CDR1 and CDR2: SGHNT and YYREEE (reference sequence). CDR3 length: 13 amino acids. Here the CDR3 DNA reads TGTGCCTTCCCCGGGAAGGGAGCAGGGGAGCTGTTTTTT. This sequence encodes CAFPGKGAGELFF.

This clone came up many times. The chain uses TRBV19 and TRBJ2-5, with TRBD2 matching 10 bases. Germline V gene lookup returns CDR1 LNHDA and CDR2 SQIVND (reference sequence). This CDR3 spans 15 amino acids. V lost 5 bases and J lost 4; bases outside the gene matches: 7. In nucleotides, the CDR3 is TGTGCCAGTAGTCCTAGCGGGAGTACGGGAGAGACCCAGTACTTC. This sequence encodes CASSPSGSTGETQYF.